The 10 T cell receptor beta chains presented below share a single source sample, sequenced in a study of neurological immune-mediated disorders. In TCRdb, the 5' RACE reads were re-called with MiXCR into one record per CDR3 protein. Here the sample spans around 64,000 distinct CDR3 sequences, 2.5% to 4% being singletons. The sequenced sample consisted of PBMCs. The receptors were gathered from a woman aged 50 to 60 with multiple sclerosis.

This clonotype was seen many times. The V gene is TRBV6-2 or TRBV6-3, the J gene TRBJ2-7; possible D gene TRBD1, 5 bases. Per the germline V gene, CDR1 is MNHEY and CDR2 is SVGEGT. This CDR3 comprises 15 residues. Trimming removed 4 bases from V and 0 bases from J, with 13 bases in between. Here the CDR3 reads CASSSTGPSSYEQYV. The CDR3 DNA sequence: TGTGCCAGCAGTTCTACAGGCCCCTCCTCCTACGAGCAGTACGTC.

Ten or more counts support this clonotype. The chain links TRBV25-1 to TRBJ2-5, with 10 bases that match TRBD1. Germline CDR1 and CDR2: MGHDK and SYGVNS. This CDR3 has 15 residues. J lost 3 bases, V lost 4 bases, and 5 bases had no gene match. Here the CDR3 reads CASSAGTGAEETQYF. Here the CDR3 DNA reads TGTGCCAGCAGTGCCGGGACAGGGGCCGAAGAGACCCAGTACTTC.

This clonotype was detected many times. The chain is built from TRBV20-1 and TRBJ2-3; no definite D call. Per the germline V gene, CDR1 is DFQATT and CDR2 is SNEGSKA (reference sequence). The CDR3 covers 12 residues. Deletions cut 6 bases from V and 0 bases from J, with 7 bases between. CDR3 sequence (DNA): TGCAGTGCCTCCGGGAGCACAGATACGCAGTATTTT. Its translation: CSASGSTDTQYF.

This clonotype was seen repeatedly, ten times or more. The chain carries TRBV20-1 and TRBJ1-6; D may be TRBD1 (5 bases). Trimming stripped 6 bases from V and 9 bases from J, with 15 bases between. The V gene's germline CDR1 is DFQATT and CDR2 SNEGSKA (reference sequence). CDR3 size: 13 residues. CDR3 amino acids: CSAGGLRGSPLHF. CDR3 DNA: TGCAGTGCGGGTGGGCTTAGGGGTTCACCCCTCCACTTT.

This clonotype showed up many times. The J gene is TRBJ1-3, the V gene TRBV25-1; D uncertain. V was cut by 1 base and J by 1 base, with 2 bases left in between. This CDR3 has 13 residues. Germline V gene sequence: CDR1 MGHDK, CDR2 SYGVNS. This chain's CDR3 is CASSEFSGNTIYF. CDR3 coding DNA: TGTGCCAGCAGTGAATTTTCTGGAAACACCATATATTTT.

This clonotype came up many times. The rearrangement joins TRBV5-6 to TRBJ1-1; no definite D call. V gave up 2 bases and J gave up 1 base, with 6 bases separating them. The CDR3 consists of 13 residues. The germline V gene encodes CDR1 SGHDT and CDR2 YYEEEE. CDR3 nucleotide sequence: TGTGCCAGCAGCTTTTTGGAGAACACTGAAGCTTTCTTT. Its translation: CASSFLENTEAFF.

This clonotype was seen ten or more times. The V and J genes are TRBV12-3 or TRBV12-4 and TRBJ2-7; 7 positions agree with TRBD2. Unmatched junction bases numbered 8, after V lost 3 bases and J lost 3 bases. The CDR3 extends over 15 amino acids. The CDR3 is CASSLRASGIYEQYF. Written as DNA, the CDR3 is TGTGCCAGCAGTTTGCGGGCTAGCGGTATCTACGAGCAGTACTTC.

This clonotype was detected ten times or more. As DNA, the CDR3 is TGTGCCAGCAGCTTAGCCGGGATATCCACAGATACGCAGTATTTT. Its translation: CASSLAGISTDTQYF. V usage is TRBV7-2 and J usage is TRBJ2-3; a weak D match, TRBD2 (5 bases). V was pared by 0 bases and J by 2 bases, with 9 bases between. Germline V gene sequence: CDR1 SGHTA, CDR2 FQGNSA. CDR3 length equals 15 residues.

This clonotype has ten or more counts. The chain carries TRBV12-3 or TRBV12-4 and TRBJ1-2; perhaps TRBD1 as D (5 bases). The CDR3 is 14 amino acids. The V end was cut by 3 bases, the J end by 3 bases, with 11 bases between. The CDR3 region is CASSFSGGYYGYTF. The CDR3 DNA sequence: TGTGCCAGCAGTTTTTCCGGGGGGTACTATGGCTACACCTTC.

V and J are TRBV20-1 and TRBJ2-5, with D unresolved. CDR3 length: 11 residues. Germline CDR1 is DFQATT and CDR2 is SNEGSKA (reference sequence). Trimming left V 7 bases short and J 0 bases short, with 6 bases between. CDR3 loop: CSGQYQETQYF. The CDR3 DNA sequence: TGCAGTGGCCAGTACCAAGAGACCCAGTACTTC.